This T cell receptor beta chain was recorded in a study of CD8 T cells in ankylosing spondylitis. Study-level findings and limits: Matched synovial fluid from ankylosing spondylitis patients was reported to be enriched for disease-linked clones. Within peripheral blood, clones linked to disease were CD8+ and relatively rare. Earlier literature documents some of the motif variants in reactive arthritis synovial fluid and blood. Ankylosing spondylitis blood appeared to carry a characteristic TCR beta motif of several highly homologous variants.

Concerning this clonotype itself: The antigen is not known.

Quantitative 5'-RACE with molecular barcodes produced the TCR beta libraries. TCRdb ran MiXCR on the 5' RACE reads and lists one entry per CDR3 protein. The sample carries fewer than 550,000 distinct CDR3 sequences, approximately 5% recorded once. Material: blood, either unsorted or a sorted T cell fraction (not recorded which). This TCR was recovered from a male donor with ankylosing spondylitis.

The CDR3 region is CAIHPSDGELFF. The DNA of the CDR3 is TGTGCCATTCACCCTTCGGACGGGGAGCTGTTTTTT. The chain is built from TRBV19 and TRBJ2-2; D remains unclear. Germline lookup yields CDR1 LNHDA and CDR2 SQIVND (reference sequence). The CDR3 totals 12 residues. V shed 10 bases and J shed 7 bases, with 13 bases lying between them.